These 17 T cell receptor beta chains originate from one sample sequenced in a study of CD8 T cells in Susac syndrome. RNA was extracted with the RNeasy kit, and a quantity of 0.5 to 1 ug was reverse transcribed using random hexamers. TCRdb reanalysed the immunoSEQ multiplex PCR reads using MiXCR and keeps one entry per CDR3 protein. The sample carries around 140,000 distinct CDR3 sequences, roughly 95% recorded once. Sequenced sample: CD4+ T cells from PBMCs. These receptors came from a human donor in good health.

CDR3 in amino acids: CAWKIQGGSNQPQHF. DNA for the CDR3: TGTGCCTGGAAGATACAGGGGGGGAGCAATCAGCCCCAGCATTTT. The genes are TRBV30 and TRBJ1-5, with 8 bases fitting TRBD1. Germline CDR1 is GTSNPN and CDR2 is SVGIG (reference sequence). V was pared by 4 bases and J by 1 base, with 6 bases of the junction left unmatched. CDR3 size: 15 residues.

This chain uses TRBV29-1 with TRBJ2-3; D may match TRBD1 or TRBD2 (5 bases each). Trimming removed 5 bases at V and 1 base at J, with 13 bases between. CDR3 length: 14 amino acids. Germline V gene lookup returns CDR1 SQVTM and CDR2 ANQGSEA. CDR3 coding DNA: TGCAGCGTTTCGGCGCTGGGGGGCACAGATACGCAGTATTTT. This encodes CSVSALGGTDTQYF.

The gene calls are TRBV20-1 and TRBJ2-3; no clear D. The germline V and J ends were trimmed by 5 bases and 1 base, with 13 bases remaining between them. The CDR3 is 14 amino acids. Germline CDR1 DFQATT, CDR2 SNEGSKA (reference sequence). Here the CDR3 reads CSAPPRGRTDTQYF. DNA of the CDR3: TGCAGTGCTCCCCCCCGCGGCCGCACAGATACGCAGTATTTT.

The chain combines TRBV5-1 with TRBJ2-2; either TRBD1 or TRBD2 may fit D (5 bases each). The germline V gene encodes CDR1 SGHRS and CDR2 YFSETQ. V dropped 5 bases and J dropped 9 bases, with 20 bases sitting between them. This CDR3 has 15 residues. The CDR3 region is CASSNYGTAPRELFF. DNA for the CDR3: TGCGCCAGCAGTAACTATGGGACCGCCCCCCGGGAGCTGTTTTTT.

The chain joins TRBV27 to TRBJ2-7; 12 bases align to TRBD2. CDR1 is MNHEY, CDR2 SMNVEV, per germline (reference sequence). With V trimmed by 6 bases and J by 3 bases, 6 bases remained unmatched. The CDR3 contains 15 residues. The CDR3 loop reads CASRHRLAGDYEQYF. As DNA, the CDR3 is TGTGCCAGCAGACACCGACTAGCGGGGGACTACGAGCAGTACTTC.

The chain recombines TRBV30 with TRBJ2-1; 13 bases line up with TRBD2. J was trimmed by 9 bases and V by 2 bases; bases with no gene match: 4. The CDR3 contains 14 residues. The V gene's germline CDR1 is GTSNPN and CDR2 SVGIG (reference sequence). CDR3 in amino acids: CAWSSGLAGAEQFF. As DNA, the CDR3 is TGTGCCTGGAGTTCTGGACTAGCGGGAGCTGAGCAGTTCTTC. The full variable domain, completed using reference TRBV30 and TRBJ2-1, is SQTIHQWPATLVQPVGSPLSLECTVEGTSNPNLYWYRQAAGRGLQLLFYSVGIGQISSEVPQNLSASRPQDRQFILSSKKLLLSDSGFYLCAWSSGLAGAEQFFGPGTRLTVL.

V is TRBV5-1 and J is TRBJ2-5; D might be TRBD1 or TRBD2, each matching 5 bases. Germline CDR1 is SGHRS and CDR2 is YFSETQ. V gave up 4 bases and J gave up 5 bases, with 24 bases separating them. CDR3 length equals 17 residues. CDR3 sequence reads: CASSTSRDHSRWETQYF. The CDR3 bases are TGCGCCAGCAGCACATCCCGGGACCACAGCCGGTGGGAGACCCAGTACTTC.

The chain couples TRBV20-1 to TRBJ2-6; D is possibly TRBD1 or TRBD2 (5 bases each). V was pared by 5 bases and J by 2 bases, with 16 bases between. CDR1 and CDR2 from the germline V gene are DFQATT and SNEGSKA (reference sequence). This CDR3 comprises 16 residues. The CDR3 DNA reads TGCAGTGCTCCCCTGACTTGGGGGACTGGGGCCAACGTCCTGACTTTC. It is translated as CSAPLTWGTGANVLTF.

This sequence joins TRBV5-1 and TRBJ1-2; D is possibly TRBD1 (6 bases). The CDR3 loop spans 12 amino acids. Trimming took off 4 bases at V and 7 bases at J, with 11 bases between the two ends. Germline V gene sequence: CDR1 SGHRS, CDR2 YFSETQ. CDR3 amino acids: CASSEQGSGYTF. The CDR3 DNA reads TGCGCCAGCAGCGAACAGGGATCTGGCTACACCTTC.

The V gene is TRBV10-3, the J gene TRBJ1-3; D gene ambiguous. Per germline, CDR1 ENHRY and CDR2 SYGVKD. V was shortened by 1 base and J by 0 bases, with 4 bases between the two germline ends. The CDR3 runs to 14 residues. This chain's CDR3 is CAISEYASGNTIYF. The CDR3 DNA follows: TGTGCCATCAGTGAGTACGCCTCTGGAAACACCATATATTTT.

V and J are TRBV7-9 and TRBJ1-3; 8 bases match TRBD1. CDR3 length: 16 amino acids. Germline CDR1 is SEHNR and CDR2 is FQNEAQ (reference sequence). The V and J ends lost 5 bases and 8 bases, in that order; junction bases with no gene match: 14. In DNA, the CDR3 is TGTGCCAGCAGCGCGGGACAGGCGGCTGCTATCGACACCATATATTTT. Translating gives CASSAGQAAAIDTIYF.

The chain joins TRBV7-9 to TRBJ2-5; maybe TRBD2 (6 bases). The CDR3 loop spans 15 amino acids. The germline gives CDR1 SEHNR, CDR2 FQNEAQ (reference sequence). The ends were cut back, 5 bases at V and 5 bases at J, with 18 bases in the middle. CDR3 DNA sequence: TGTGCCAGCAGCCCCCGCGGCGGGAAGGGTGAGACCCAGTACTTC. This sequence encodes CASSPRGGKGETQYF.

V and J are TRBV30 and TRBJ1-5; D gene unclear. The CDR3 spans 15 residues. V was clipped by 2 bases and J by 0 bases, with 11 bases between them. Germline V gene sequence: CDR1 GTSNPN, CDR2 SVGIG (reference sequence). The chain's CDR3 is CAWSSRAYSNQPQHF. CDR3 bases: TGTGCCTGGAGTTCACGAGCGTATAGCAATCAGCCCCAGCATTTT.

The chain is built from TRBV12-3 or TRBV12-4 and TRBJ2-2, with TRBD2 matching over 11 bases. V trimming: 6 bases; J trimming: 2 bases; junction bases outside the gene matches: 2. This CDR3 has 15 amino acids. The CDR3 loop reads CASRGTSGNTGELFF. The DNA of the CDR3 is TGTGCCAGCAGAGGGACTAGCGGCAACACCGGGGAGCTGTTTTTT.

Remarks on this clonotype: Germline and junction disagree at one end, which may indicate a read error. The chain employs TRBV15 and TRBJ2-6; tentatively, D is TRBD1 (5 bases). The CDR3 consists of 18 residues. Looked up from germline, CDR1 is LNHNV and CDR2 is YYDKDF (reference sequence). DNA for the CDR3: TGTGCCACCAGCAGAGATCTGCCAGGTCACTCTGGGGCCAACGTCCTGATTTTC. This codes for CATSRDLPGHSGANVLIF.

The chain recombines TRBV27 with TRBJ2-7; 9 nucleotides match TRBD2. Germline trimming cut 2 bases from V and 3 bases from J; bases unmatched to any gene: 8. In germline, CDR1 is MNHEY, CDR2 SMNVEV (reference sequence). CDR3 length: 16 residues. CDR3 in DNA: TGTGCCAGCAGTTTACTTCTGGGGACTAGCAGCTACGAGCAGTACTTC. Protein: CASSLLLGTSSYEQYF.

This sequence joins TRBV7-9 and TRBJ2-2; the match to TRBD2 covers 10 bases. This CDR3 has 16 amino acids. Germline trimming cut 2 bases from V and 6 bases from J; bases unmatched to any gene: 6. The V gene's germline CDR1 is SEHNR and CDR2 FQNEAQ (reference sequence). The CDR3 spells CASSLRSGRAAGELFF. The CDR3 region has the DNA TGTGCCAGCAGCTTACGGAGCGGGAGGGCGGCCGGGGAGCTGTTTTTT.